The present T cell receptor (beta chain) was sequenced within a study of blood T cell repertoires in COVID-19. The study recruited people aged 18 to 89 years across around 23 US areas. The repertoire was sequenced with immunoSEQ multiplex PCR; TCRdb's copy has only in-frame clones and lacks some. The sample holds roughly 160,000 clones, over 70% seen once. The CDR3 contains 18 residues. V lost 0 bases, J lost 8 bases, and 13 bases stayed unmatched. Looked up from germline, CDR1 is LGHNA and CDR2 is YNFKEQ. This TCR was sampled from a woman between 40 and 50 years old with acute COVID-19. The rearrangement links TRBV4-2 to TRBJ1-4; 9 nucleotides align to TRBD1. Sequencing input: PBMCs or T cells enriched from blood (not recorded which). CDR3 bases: TGTGCCAGCAGCCAAGATCTTAGGGGACAGGGTCGTGGAGAAAAACTGTTTTTT. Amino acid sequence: CASSQDLRGQGRGEKLFF.